Listed here are 21 T cell receptor beta chains from one sample, sequenced in a study of human T cells and chemical hapten exposure. Time point described: patch test 2, 6 weeks after DPC sensitization. Noted treatment: therapeutic diphenylcyclopropenone sensitization with weekly scalp DPC. Using its own MiXCR run on the RACE reads, TCRdb lists one record per CDR3 protein. Here the sample spans about 40,000 distinct CDR3 sequences, less than 3.5% being singletons. The sample in question was whole blood, obtained in connection with sensitization to the hapten diphenylcyclopropenone (DPC). Receptors originate from a man aged 40-49 years with alopecia areata. Some clones in this sample may be carry-over from other donors' samples.

This clonotype was recorded many times. The rearrangement uses TRBV27 and TRBJ2-2; 14 bases line up with TRBD2. Germline V lookup: CDR1 MNHEY, CDR2 SMNVEV (reference sequence). Germline trimming cut 4 bases from V and 4 bases from J; bases unmatched to any gene: 8. The CDR3 is 18 residues long. The CDR3 spells CASSSSGLAGGSTGELFF. The DNA for the CDR3 is TGTGCCAGCAGTTCCTCCGGACTAGCGGGAGGATCCACCGGGGAGCTGTTTTTT.

This clonotype was counted a few times. V and J are TRBV7-2 and TRBJ1-4; no reliable D call. V lost 5 bases and J lost 8, with 12 bases in between. The CDR3 is 13 amino acids. Germline values: CDR1 SGHTA, CDR2 FQGNSA. The CDR3 DNA reads TGTGCCAGCAGCCCAGATGCCGCGGAAAAACTGTTTTTT. Its translation: CASSPDAAEKLFF. The full variable domain, rest sourced from reference TRBV7-2 and TRBJ1-4, is GAGVSQSPSNKVTEKGKDVELRCDPISGHTALYWYRQSLGQGLEFLIYFQGNSAPDKSGLPSDRFSAERTGGSVSTLTIQRTQQEDSAVYLCASSPDAAEKLFFGSGTQLSVL.

This clonotype occurred many times. The V call is TRBV27, the J call TRBJ2-3; no definite D call. From germline, CDR1 is MNHEY and CDR2 SMNVEV (reference sequence). This CDR3 region has 15 residues. V lost 6 bases and J lost 1, with 14 bases in between. The CDR3 is CASRIDLTRTDTQYF. Here the CDR3 DNA reads TGTGCCAGCAGGATAGACCTTACCCGCACAGATACGCAGTATTTT.

This clonotype has a count of ten or more. The genes are TRBV20-1 and TRBJ2-7, with 10 bases aligning to TRBD2. Germline lookup yields CDR1 DFQATT and CDR2 SNEGSKA (reference sequence). The CDR3 sequence is 14 residues long. Losses at the gene ends were 3 bases for V and 5 bases for J; bases not matched to a gene: 7. The CDR3 reads CSARSSGRSNEQYF. The CDR3 bases are TGCAGTGCTAGGTCTAGCGGGAGAAGCAACGAGCAGTACTTC.

This clonotype has ten or more counts. The chain has TRBV5-6 and TRBJ2-1; 7 positions match TRBD1. Germline assignment: CDR1 SGHDT and CDR2 YYEEEE. The CDR3 consists of 17 residues. After removal of 0 bases from V and 3 bases from J, the junction contained 9 bases not matched to a gene. The CDR3 nucleotides are TGTGCCAGCAGCTTGGGGACGACAGGGCCTTACTACAATGAGCAGTTCTTC. It yields the protein CASSLGTTGPYYNEQFF.

This clonotype was picked up many times. This chain links TRBV10-3 with TRBJ2-1; D gene uncertain. CDR3 length equals 12 residues. V was cut by 8 bases and J by 8 bases, with 13 bases left in between. Germline CDR1 is ENHRY and CDR2 is SYGVKD. As DNA, the CDR3 is TGTGCCATCGGGCCCGAGGTCGATGAGCAGTTCTTC. Translated: CAIGPEVDEQFF.

There are many counts of this clonotype. CDR3 sequence (DNA): TGTGCCAGCAGCCAAGGGGCGCGGGCTTTCTTT. Its protein is CASSQGARAFF. The chain links TRBV14 to TRBJ1-1; D gene uncertain. Germline CDR1 SGHDN, CDR2 FVKESK. V lost 1 base and J 11 bases, leaving 8 bases between the germline ends. The CDR3 loop spans 11 amino acids.

This clonotype has more than one count but fewer than ten. This chain uses TRBV6-1 with TRBJ1-6; the D gene is possibly TRBD1 (6 bases). V gave up 2 bases and J gave up 6 bases, with 14 bases separating them. This CDR3 comprises 16 residues. Germline CDR1 MNHNS, CDR2 SASEGT. The CDR3 DNA reads as TGTGCCAGCAGTGAATTCAGGGGAAGCTTTAATTCACCCCTCCACTTT. Protein: CASSEFRGSFNSPLHF.

This clonotype has a handful of counts. The chain combines TRBV7-9 with TRBJ1-1, with unresolved D. There are 10 residues in the CDR3. Germline V CDR1 and CDR2: SEHNR, FQNEAQ (reference sequence). Trimming removed 1 base at V and 10 bases at J, with 4 bases between. The CDR3 nucleotides are TGTGCCAGCAGCTTAGAAGTAGCTTTCTTT. Its protein product is CASSLEVAFF. Filled out from reference TRBV7-9 and TRBJ1-1, the complete variable domain reads DTGVSQNPRHKITKRGQNVTFRCDPISEHNRLYWYRQTLGQGPEFLTYFQNEAQLEKSRLLSDRFSAERPKGSFSTLEIQRTEQGDSAMYLCASSLEVAFFGQGTRLTVV.

This clonotype was detected only a few times. V usage is TRBV6-2 or TRBV6-3 and J usage is TRBJ2-7; 8 bases match TRBD1. V trimming: 5 bases; J trimming: 3 bases; junction bases outside the gene matches: 6. Germline assignment: CDR1 MNHEY and CDR2 SVGEGT. This CDR3 is built from 14 residues. The CDR3 DNA reads TGTGCCAGCAGTACTACAGGGGGTGTCTACGAGCAGTACTTC. This encodes CASSTTGGVYEQYF.

This clonotype was detected ten times or more. The V call is TRBV28, the J call TRBJ2-3; no firm D call. CDR1 MDHEN and CDR2 SYDVKM come from the germline V gene. Deletions cut 5 bases from V and 8 bases from J, with 11 bases between. The CDR3 contains 12 residues. This CDR3 is CASSPLGPTQYF. The CDR3 nucleotides read TGTGCCAGCAGTCCACTCGGGCCTACGCAGTATTTT.

This clonotype was seen at least ten times. The J gene is TRBJ2-7, the V gene TRBV20-1; the match to TRBD1 covers 8 bases. Trimming cost V 6 bases and J 1 base; bases outside gene matches: 5. The CDR3 spans 13 residues. CDR1 is DFQATT and CDR2 is SNEGSKA in the germline V gene (reference sequence). The CDR3 DNA sequence: TGCAGTGCGGGGACAGGAGTTTCCTACGAGCAGTACTTC. Translated: CSAGTGVSYEQYF.

This clonotype was observed at least ten times. The genes are TRBV7-2 and TRBJ2-7, with D tentatively TRBD1 (6 bases). The CDR3 runs 15 residues. Germline V lookup: CDR1 SGHTA, CDR2 FQGNSA. The ends were cut back, 1 base at V and 2 bases at J, with 12 bases in the middle. In DNA, the CDR3 is TGTGCCAGCAGCTTAGAAGGGTACAGGGCCTACGAGCAGTACTTC. Protein: CASSLEGYRAYEQYF.

This clonotype was recorded at least ten times. The CDR3 here is CASSLEYEQYF. DNA of the CDR3: TGTGCCAGCAGCTTAGAATACGAGCAGTACTTC. The chain recombines TRBV7-8 with TRBJ2-7; D unclear. The CDR3 runs 11 residues. V lost 1 base, J lost 4 bases, and 2 bases lay in between. Looked up from germline, CDR1 is SGHVS and CDR2 is FQNEAQ.

This clonotype has at least ten counts. The chain has TRBV12-3 or TRBV12-4 and TRBJ1-5, with TRBD1 matching 7 bases. This CDR3 has 13 residues. Trimming cost V 6 bases and J 6 bases; bases outside gene matches: 5. DNA for the CDR3: TGTGCCAGCAGAACAGGGGACGGTCAGCCCCAGCATTTT. Translated, it gives CASRTGDGQPQHF.

This clonotype was recorded many times. The J gene is TRBJ1-6, the V gene TRBV7-9, with TRBD1 identical over 9 bases. The CDR3 is 15 amino acids. After removal of 1 base from V and 7 bases from J, the junction contained 2 bases not matched to a gene. CDR1 and CDR2 from the germline V gene are SEHNR and FQNEAQ (reference sequence). CDR3 loop: CASSLGDRVNSPLHF. In nucleotides, the CDR3 is TGTGCCAGCAGCTTAGGGGACAGGGTAAATTCACCCCTCCACTTT.

This clonotype was seen ten or more times. The rearrangement uses TRBV20-1 and TRBJ1-1; TRBD1 aligns across 7 bases. From germline, CDR1 is DFQATT and CDR2 SNEGSKA (reference sequence). This CDR3 region has 12 residues. The CDR3 coding sequence is TGCAGCTTGGAGACAGGGAGGACTGAAGCTTTCTTT. Encoded protein: CSLETGRTEAFF.

Many counts were recorded for this clonotype. The genes are TRBV29-1 and TRBJ2-1, with D tentatively TRBD1 or TRBD2 (7 bases each). The V gene's germline CDR1 is SQVTM and CDR2 ANQGSEA. The CDR3 contains 16 residues. V dropped 5 bases and J dropped 3 bases, with 20 bases sitting between them. DNA for the CDR3: TGCAGCGTTCCCCCAGGGGGGAGGGCTTACTACAATGAGCAGTTCTTC. It yields the protein CSVPPGGRAYYNEQFF.

In its sample, this clonotype was seen many times. This sequence joins TRBV5-8 and TRBJ2-6, with D maybe TRBD2 (6 bases). The CDR3 has 13 amino acids. Per germline, CDR1 SGHTS and CDR2 YDEGEE. Trimming removed 4 bases at V and 10 bases at J, with 12 bases between. Written as DNA, the CDR3 is TGTGCCAGCAGCAAGGGAGGACTGAACGTCCTGACTTTC. It translates to CASSKGGLNVLTF.

This clonotype was observed many times. This chain connects TRBV10-3 to TRBJ2-7; no firm D call. Trimming removed 1 base from V and 0 bases from J, with 7 bases in between. The germline V gene has CDR1 ENHRY and CDR2 SYGVKD. The CDR3 sequence is 14 residues long. CDR3 in amino acids: CAISEYPLSYEQYF. The CDR3, as DNA: TGTGCCATCAGTGAGTACCCCCTCTCCTACGAGCAGTACTTC.

This clonotype turned up a few times. The CDR3 nucleotides are TGTGCCAGCACGGAAGGTACAGGGCGGAATTCACCCCTCCACTTT. Its protein is CASTEGTGRNSPLHF. The gene calls are TRBV4-2 and TRBJ1-6, with D perhaps matching TRBD1 (6 bases). The germline gives CDR1 LGHNA, CDR2 YNFKEQ. Trimming pared 7 bases from V and 7 bases from J, leaving 17 bases between. The CDR3 runs to 15 residues.